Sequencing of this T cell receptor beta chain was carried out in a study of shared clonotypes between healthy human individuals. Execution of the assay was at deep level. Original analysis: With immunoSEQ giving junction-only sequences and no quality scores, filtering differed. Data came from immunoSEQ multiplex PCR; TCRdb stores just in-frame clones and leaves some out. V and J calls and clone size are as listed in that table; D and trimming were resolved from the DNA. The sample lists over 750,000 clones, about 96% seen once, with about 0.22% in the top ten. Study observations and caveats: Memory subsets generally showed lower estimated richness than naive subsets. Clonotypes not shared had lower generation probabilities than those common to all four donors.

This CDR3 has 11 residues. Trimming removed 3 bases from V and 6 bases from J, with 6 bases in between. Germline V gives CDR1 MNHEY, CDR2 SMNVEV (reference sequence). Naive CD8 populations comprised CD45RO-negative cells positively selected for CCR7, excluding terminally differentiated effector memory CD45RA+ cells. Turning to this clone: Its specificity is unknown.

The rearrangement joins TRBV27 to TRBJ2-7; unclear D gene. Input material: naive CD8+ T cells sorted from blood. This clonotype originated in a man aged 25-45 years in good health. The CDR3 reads CASSFPPEQYF. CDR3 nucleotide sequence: TGTGCCAGCAGTTTTCCCCCCGAGCAGTACTTC.